This is a list of T cell receptor beta chains from one sample in a study of blood T cell repertoires in COVID-19. Assay: immunoSEQ multiplex PCR; the TCRdb copy retains only in-frame clones and omits some. The table has some 20,000 clones, around 94% seen once; the top ten hold around 6%. Sequenced sample: peripheral blood. The receptors here all came from a human donor in a cohort sampled during active COVID-19. Both conserved end residues are part of each CDR3. The D gene is left open where the match is weak.

V: TRBV10-3
D: TRBD2
CDR3: CAISQLASDNEQFF

V: TRBV18
D: -
CDR3: CASSPPWGSSYNEQFF

V: TRBV6-5
D: -
CDR3: CASRLPEAFF

V: TRBV5-5
D: -
CDR3: CASSLEVWLGVSETQYF

V: TRBV4-1
D: TRBD1
CDR3: CASSQLRAGGLGNTEAFF

V: TRBV19
D: TRBD2
CDR3: CASSFIQTSGGPDEQFF

V: TRBV28
D: TRBD1
CDR3: CAGGDRAGRYAYEQYF

V: TRBV3-1/TRBV3-2
D: TRBD2
CDR3: CASSQLLAGMAEQFF

V: TRBV30
D: -
CDR3: CAWSITRGTEAFF

V: TRBV18
D: -
CDR3: CASSLTTGASGALYYGYTF

V: TRBV9
D: TRBD2
CDR3: CASTRGGLARRGADTQYF

V: TRBV28
D: -
CDR3: CASTGQRTYEQYF

V: TRBV5-5
D: -
CDR3: CASSYQGTDTQYF

V: TRBV5-4
D: -
CDR3: CASSLNSYGYTF

V: TRBV7-2
D: TRBD1
CDR3: CASSLLGQGPYEQYF

V: TRBV7-9
D: TRBD1
CDR3: CASSPDRGMDEKLFF

V: TRBV19
D: -
CDR3: CASTPGYSNQPQHF

V: TRBV9
D: -
CDR3: CASSFTGYGGYTF

V: TRBV9
D: -
CDR3: CASSVGGATYEQYF

V: TRBV7-8
D: TRBD1
CDR3: CASSAQGAPYNEQFF

V: TRBV27
D: TRBD1
CDR3: CASSPTGGASNYGYTF

V: TRBV6-2/TRBV6-3
D: -
CDR3: CASSYSLGRAHTGELFF